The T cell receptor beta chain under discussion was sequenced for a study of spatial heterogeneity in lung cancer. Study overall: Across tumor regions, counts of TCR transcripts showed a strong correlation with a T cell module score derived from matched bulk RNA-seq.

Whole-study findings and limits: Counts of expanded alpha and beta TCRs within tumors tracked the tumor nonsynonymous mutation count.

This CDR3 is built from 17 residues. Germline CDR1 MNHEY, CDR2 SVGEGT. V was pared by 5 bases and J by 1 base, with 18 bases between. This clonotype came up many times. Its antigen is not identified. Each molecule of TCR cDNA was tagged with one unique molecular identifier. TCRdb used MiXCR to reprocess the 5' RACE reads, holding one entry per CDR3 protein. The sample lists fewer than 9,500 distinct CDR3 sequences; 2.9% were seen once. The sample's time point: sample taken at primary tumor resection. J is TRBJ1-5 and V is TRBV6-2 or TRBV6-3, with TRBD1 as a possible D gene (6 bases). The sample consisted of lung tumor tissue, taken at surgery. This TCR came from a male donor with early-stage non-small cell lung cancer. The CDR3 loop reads CASSQLLGGASNQPQHF. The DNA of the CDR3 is TGTGCCAGCAGTCAATTGCTGGGGGGGGCAAGCAATCAGCCCCAGCATTTT.